These T cell receptor beta chains were read from a single sample in a study of tumor-infiltrating lymphocytes in primary liver carcinoma. Each CDR3 protein is one row after TCRdb ran MiXCR on the multiplex PCR reads. The sample holds 95,000 to 100,000 distinct CDR3 sequences, approximately 70% seen once. Sequencing was performed on liver tumor tissue from sampling region 2. These receptors originate from a woman aged 55-75 years with primary liver carcinoma and hepatitis B virus infection. The CDR3 runs from the conserved cysteine through the conserved F or W. A D gene is named only where the DNA matches it firmly. Where a row states a size, it is once, few, many or the class of an expanded clone; other rows omit it.

d_call j_call clone_size v_call cdr3_aa cdr3_nt
TRBD1 TRBJ2-7 NA TRBV7-8 CASSLGLATGGYYEQYF TGTGCTAGCAGCTTAGGACTTGCGACAGGGGGCTACTACGAGCAGTACTTC
NA TRBJ2-7 NA TRBV11-2 CAGRLDPVGTYGQYF TGTGCCGGCCGCTTAGACCCTGTGGGGACCTACGGGCAGTACTTC
NA TRBJ2-3 NA TRBV29-1 CSVEAFGTVGASTDTQYF TGCAGCGTTGAAGCGTTCGGCACGGTGGGGGCTAGCACAGATACGCAGTATTTT
NA TRBJ1-1 NA TRBV12-3/TRBV12-4 CASSEDSYTEASF TGTGCAAGCAGCGAAGACAGTTACACTGAAGCTTCCTTT
NA TRBJ1-2 NA TRBV11-2 CASSHRQTENYDYTF TGTGCCAGCAGCCACCGCCAGACAGAAAACTATGACTACACATTC
NA TRBJ2-7 NA TRBV6-2/TRBV6-3 CASSPGIGYYEQCF TGTGCCAGCAGCCCCGGGATAGGGTATTACGAGCAGTGCTTC
NA TRBJ2-2 NA TRBV11-1 CASVPILDTGELFF TGTGCCAGCGTACCGATCCTTGACACCGGGGAGCTGTTTTTT
TRBD1 TRBJ2-5 NA TRBV6-6 CASSCSRTGGETRYF TGTGCCAGCAGTTGCTCGCGGACAGGGGGAGAGACCCGGTACTTC
NA TRBJ1-2 NA TRBV6-6 CASSWGHENYGYTF TGTGCCAGCAGTTGGGGGCACGAGAACTATGGCTACACCTTC
NA TRBJ2-1 NA TRBV19 CTSTIDRSYNEQFF TGTACCAGTACTATTGACAGGTCCTACAATGAGCAGTTCTTC
NA TRBJ1-6 medium-sized TRBV11-2 CASSLDPRFPNSPLHF TGTGCCAGCAGCTTAGATCCTCGGTTTCCTAATTCACCCCTCCACTTT
NA TRBJ2-3 NA TRBV11-2 CASSSARLQGADTQYF TGTGCCAGCAGCTCAGCCCGGTTACAAGGGGCAGATACGCAGTACTTT
NA TRBJ2-7 NA TRBV7-9 CASSRPSVHSYEQYF TGTGCCAGCAGCCGACCTAGCGTGCACTCCTACGAGCAGTACTTC
NA TRBJ1-1 NA TRBV6-1 CASSPPPNTETFF TGTGCCAGCAGTCCCCCACCGAACACTGAAACTTTCTTT
NA TRBJ2-1 NA TRBV28 CDSSLLGSVYNEQFF TGTGACAGCAGCTTATTAGGGAGCGTATACAATGAGCAGTTCTTC
NA TRBJ1-5 NA TRBV15 CATSRDPPAVWNQPQHF TGTGCCACCAGCAGAGATCCGCCAGCCGTTTGGAATCAGCCCCAGCATTTT